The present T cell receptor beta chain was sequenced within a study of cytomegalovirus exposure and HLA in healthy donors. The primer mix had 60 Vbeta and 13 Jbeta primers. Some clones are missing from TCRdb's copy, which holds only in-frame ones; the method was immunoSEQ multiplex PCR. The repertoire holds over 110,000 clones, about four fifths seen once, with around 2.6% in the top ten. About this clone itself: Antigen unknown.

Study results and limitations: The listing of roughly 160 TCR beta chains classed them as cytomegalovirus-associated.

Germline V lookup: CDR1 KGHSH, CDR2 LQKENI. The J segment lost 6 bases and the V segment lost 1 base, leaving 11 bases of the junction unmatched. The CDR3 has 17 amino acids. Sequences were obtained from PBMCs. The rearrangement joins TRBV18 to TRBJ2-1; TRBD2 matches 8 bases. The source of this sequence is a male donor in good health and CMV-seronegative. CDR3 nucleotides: TGTGCCAGCTCACCACAGCCTAGCGGGTGGGGAACCAATGAGCAGTTCTTC. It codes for CASSPQPSGWGTNEQFF. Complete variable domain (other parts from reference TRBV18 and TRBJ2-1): NAGVMQNPRHLVRRRGQEARLRCSPMKGHSHVYWYRQLPEEGLKFMVYLQKENIIDESGMPKERFSAEFPKEGPSILRIQQVVRGDSAAYFCASSPQPSGWGTNEQFFGPGTRLTVL.